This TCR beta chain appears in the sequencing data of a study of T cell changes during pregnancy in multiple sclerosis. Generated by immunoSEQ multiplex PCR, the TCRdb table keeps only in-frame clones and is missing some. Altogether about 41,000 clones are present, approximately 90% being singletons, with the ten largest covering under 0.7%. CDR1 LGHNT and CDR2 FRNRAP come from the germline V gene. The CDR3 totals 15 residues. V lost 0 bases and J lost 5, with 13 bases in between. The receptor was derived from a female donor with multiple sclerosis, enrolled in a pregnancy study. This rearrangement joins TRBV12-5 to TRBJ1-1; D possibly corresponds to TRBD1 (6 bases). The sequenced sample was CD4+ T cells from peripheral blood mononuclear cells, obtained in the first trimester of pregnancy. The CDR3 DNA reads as TGTGCTAGTGGTTTGGTGCCCAGGGGTTATACTGAAGCTTTCTTT. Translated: CASGLVPRGYTEAFF.